The clone carrying this T cell receptor (beta chain) was seen a few times. Its antigen remains unknown. Per germline, CDR1 LGHNA and CDR2 YNFKEQ. The CDR3 runs to 13 residues. The ends were cut back, 4 bases at V and 5 bases at J, with 10 bases in the middle. cDNA synthesis used the whole RNA isolate, giving expressed TCRB sequences. An average of about 3.57 million reads was obtained for naive, central memory and regulatory T cell samples. The repertoire was sequenced with immunoSEQ multiplex PCR; TCRdb's copy has only in-frame clones and lacks some. The sample yields roughly 290,000 clones, around 7.8% seen once. This sample is part of a study of beta chain features in type 1 diabetes. Study overall: Patients shared similar age, gender and cell yields with healthy donors. Study outcomes and limitations: Amplification by PCR could prefer shorter templates, with the same effect in patients and controls. Relative to healthy donors, patients appeared to have naive, central memory and Treg TCRB repertoires that were more similar.

The sequence was obtained from a young woman in good health. The rearrangement links TRBV4-2 to TRBJ2-3; the D is unclear. The material sequenced was central memory CD4+ T cells from blood. The DNA of the CDR3 is TGTGCCAGCAGCCCAAACAAGATAGATACGCAGTATTTT. This encodes CASSPNKIDTQYF.